Listed here are 19 T cell receptor beta chains from one sample, sequenced in a study of a mutant IDH1 vaccine in newly diagnosed glioma. For these receptors, no antigen is known. Stated time point: week 47, end of study. Topical imiquimod was applied with each vaccine dose, which held 300 ug of mutant IDH1 20-mer peptide. Produced via immunoSEQ multiplex PCR; TCRdb's table is partial and in-frame only. The sample holds tens of thousands of clones, approximately 84% seen once. Here the sequenced sample was PBMCs, taken from a glioma patient whose treatment included an IDH1 peptide vaccine. Receptors were obtained from a woman aged 25 to 39 with glioma. Some clones in this sample may be carry-over from other donors' samples.

This clone came up a few times. The V and J genes are TRBV18 and TRBJ1-1; D unresolved. Germline V lookup: CDR1 KGHSH, CDR2 LQKENI. Trimming left V 6 bases short and J 0 bases short, with 14 bases between. The CDR3 runs to 15 residues. The CDR3 region has the DNA TGTGCCAGCTCCCTCCCCAGCGAAATGAACACTGAAGCTTTCTTT. Translating it yields CASSLPSEMNTEAFF.

The genes are TRBV30 and TRBJ2-1; no definite D call. Deletions cut 1 base from V and 8 bases from J, with 6 bases between. CDR3 size: 11 residues. Looked up from germline, CDR1 is GTSNPN and CDR2 is SVGIG (reference sequence). The CDR3 sequence is CAWSERYEQFF. The DNA for the CDR3 is TGTGCCTGGAGTGAACGTTATGAGCAGTTCTTC.

CDR3 bases: TGTGCCAGCAGGGCCCGCCCTACAGGGTGGGACCTCTACAATGAGCAGTTCTTC. Translating it yields CASRARPTGWDLYNEQFF. The chain joins TRBV27 to TRBJ2-1; D possibly corresponds to TRBD1 (6 bases). The length of the CDR3 is 18 residues. The V and J ends lost 6 bases and 3 bases respectively, with 24 bases between them. Germline V gives CDR1 MNHEY, CDR2 SMNVEV (reference sequence).

V gene TRBV5-8 combines with J gene TRBJ2-6, with no clear D. The CDR3 runs to 15 residues. The V and J ends lost 0 bases and 1 base respectively, with 5 bases between them. Germline V lookup: CDR1 SGHTS, CDR2 YDEGEE. DNA for the CDR3: TGTGCCAGCAGCTTGGGGGTGTCTGGGGCCAACGTCCTGACTTTC. It specifies CASSLGVSGANVLTF.

This clone was detected once. The chain uses TRBV4-1 and TRBJ1-2, with 8 nucleotides matching TRBD1. The germline gives CDR1 MGHRA, CDR2 YSYEKL. This CDR3 is 14 amino acids long. Trimming removed 3 bases from V and 3 bases from J; junction bases left unmatched: 3. Here the CDR3 reads CASSQDREDYGYTF. The CDR3 DNA reads as TGCGCCAGCAGCCAGGACAGGGAGGACTATGGCTACACCTTC.

This clone was seen a handful of times. The chain combines TRBV7-9 with TRBJ1-6, with 9 bases fitting TRBD1. J gave up 7 bases and V 5 bases, and 6 bases lay outside the gene matches. CDR1 and CDR2 (germline): SEHNR, FQNEAQ (reference sequence). The CDR3 extends over 15 amino acids. The CDR3 region is CASSPDRGGNSPLHF. Here the CDR3 DNA reads TGTGCCAGCAGCCCAGACAGGGGGGGCAATTCACCCCTCCACTTT.

CDR3: CSVEQGRAGTEAFF. CDR3 in DNA: TGCAGCGTTGAACAGGGGAGAGCGGGCACTGAAGCTTTCTTT. The rearrangement uses TRBV29-1 and TRBJ1-1; tentatively, D is TRBD1 (6 bases). V lost 2 bases and J lost 4, with 14 bases in between. Looked up from germline, CDR1 is SQVTM and CDR2 is ANQGSEA. The CDR3 runs 14 residues.

The rearrangement links TRBV29-1 to TRBJ1-4, with 7 bases lining up with TRBD1. The CDR3 runs to 13 residues. From germline, CDR1 is SQVTM and CDR2 ANQGSEA. J gave up 8 bases and V 6 bases, and 9 bases lay outside the gene matches. CDR3: CSVGDRVREKLFF. As DNA, the CDR3 is TGCAGCGTCGGTGACAGGGTGAGGGAAAAACTGTTTTTT.

The chain uses TRBV7-9 and TRBJ1-1; possibly TRBD1 for D (6 bases). The ends were cut back, 5 bases at V and 4 bases at J, with 17 bases in the middle. CDR1 SEHNR and CDR2 FQNEAQ come from the germline V gene (reference sequence). There are 15 residues in the CDR3. CDR3 loop: CASSVREGGGTEAFF. CDR3 bases: TGTGCCAGCAGCGTCCGAGAAGGGGGAGGCACTGAAGCTTTCTTT.

This chain joins TRBV4-1 and TRBJ2-7; D not certain. The CDR3 consists of 14 residues. Trimming stripped 4 bases from V and 3 bases from J, with 13 bases between. Germline-derived CDR1 and CDR2 are MGHRA and YSYEKL. The CDR3 sequence: CASSPGVYNYEQYF. CDR3 nucleotide sequence: TGCGCCAGCAGCCCTGGGGTGTATAACTACGAGCAGTACTTC.

This clone was observed a few times. J is TRBJ1-1 and V is TRBV6-5, with D uncertain. CDR1 is MNHEY and CDR2 is SVGAGI in the germline V gene. V lost 2 bases and J 2 bases, leaving 6 bases between the germline ends. The CDR3 extends over 13 amino acids. The CDR3: CASSYPGNTEAFF. The CDR3 bases are TGTGCCAGCAGTTACCCCGGCAACACTGAAGCTTTCTTT.

This chain joins TRBV10-2 and TRBJ1-1; TRBD1 agrees at 12 bases. This CDR3 is built from 15 residues. V dropped 2 bases and J dropped 12; count of bases not matched to a gene: 10. Germline V gives CDR1 WSHSY, CDR2 SAAADI. The CDR3 loop reads CASSERAGQGARTFF. The CDR3 DNA sequence: TGCGCCAGCAGTGAGCGGGCGGGACAGGGGGCGCGAACTTTCTTT.

This chain uses TRBV27 with TRBJ2-4; 10 bases are a match to TRBD2. Trimming at V came to 3 bases and at J to 1 base, leaving 3 bases not matched to a gene. Germline V CDR1 and CDR2: MNHEY, SMNVEV (reference sequence). The CDR3 sequence is 16 residues long. CDR3 region: CASSFLAGVAKNIQYF. The CDR3 nucleotides are TGTGCCAGCAGTTTCCTAGCGGGAGTGGCCAAAAACATTCAGTACTTC.

This clone was seen more than once but under ten times. DNA for the CDR3: TGTGCCAGCAGCGTCACAGGACGAACGTCGGCCAACGTCCTGACTTTC. Translation gives CASSVTGRTSANVLTF. This chain connects TRBV9 to TRBJ2-6; D possibly corresponds to TRBD1 (5 bases). V lost 2 bases, J lost 6 bases, and 15 bases lay in between. CDR1 and CDR2 from the germline V gene are SGDLS and YYNGEE. This CDR3 has 16 amino acids.

The V and J genes are TRBV5-6 and TRBJ2-2; D perhaps matches TRBD2 (6 bases). Germline-derived CDR1 and CDR2 are SGHDT and YYEEEE. V was cut by 2 bases and J by 7 bases, with 18 bases left in between. The CDR3 extends over 16 amino acids. The CDR3: CASSFGLSREVGELFF. The CDR3 DNA reads as TGTGCCAGCAGCTTTGGACTAAGTAGGGAGGTCGGGGAGCTGTTTTTT.

The V call is TRBV2, the J call TRBJ1-5; no firm D call. The CDR3 sequence is 15 residues long. Trimming removed 4 bases at V and 4 bases at J, with 14 bases between. In germline, CDR1 is SNHLY, CDR2 FYNNEI. The CDR3 here is CASSVNGVGNQPQHF. The DNA for the CDR3 is TGTGCCAGCAGTGTAAACGGGGTTGGTAATCAGCCCCAGCATTTT. The variable domain in full, completed from reference TRBV2 and TRBJ1-5, reads EPEVTQTPSHQVTQMGQEVILRCVPISNHLYFYWYRQILGQKVEFLVSFYNNEISEKSEIFDDQFSVERPDGSNFTLKIRSTKLEDSAMYFCASSVNGVGNQPQHFGDGTRLSIL.

In regard to this clone: The junction departs from the called germline gene at one end, perhaps through a read error. The chain employs TRBV2 and TRBJ1-1; D ambiguous. The CDR3 runs 16 residues. Germline V gene lookup returns CDR1 SNHLY and CDR2 FYNNEI. The chain's CDR3 is CASTEGPAPMNTEAFF. CDR3 sequence (DNA): TGTGCCAGCACTGAAGGCCCGGCGCCCATGAACACTGAAGCTTTCTTT. The full variable domain, in which reference TRBV2 and TRBJ1-1 provide the parts outside the CDR3, is EPEVTQTPSHQVTQMGQEVILRCVPISNHLYFYWYRQILGQKVEFLVSFYNNEISEKSEIFDDQFSVERPDGSNFTLKIRSTKLEDSAMYFCASTEGPAPMNTEAFFGQGTRLTVV.

This rearrangement joins TRBV4-1 to TRBJ2-1; TRBD2 aligns across 7 bases. The CDR3 has 15 residues. Germline V gene data show CDR1 as MGHRA and CDR2 as YSYEKL. After removal of 0 bases from V and 3 bases from J, the junction contained 2 bases not matched to a gene. CDR3 nucleotide sequence: TGCGCCAGCAGCCAAGATCCTAGCGGCTACAATGAGCAGTTCTTC. Its protein is CASSQDPSGYNEQFF.

This chain uses TRBV5-6 with TRBJ2-7; maybe TRBD1 (5 bases). The CDR3 has 14 amino acids. The V gene's germline CDR1 is SGHDT and CDR2 YYEEEE. The germline V and J ends were trimmed by 2 bases and 2 bases, with 11 bases remaining between them. CDR3 sequence: CASSFYRQTYEQYF. The DNA of the CDR3 is TGTGCCAGCAGCTTCTACAGACAGACCTACGAGCAGTACTTC.